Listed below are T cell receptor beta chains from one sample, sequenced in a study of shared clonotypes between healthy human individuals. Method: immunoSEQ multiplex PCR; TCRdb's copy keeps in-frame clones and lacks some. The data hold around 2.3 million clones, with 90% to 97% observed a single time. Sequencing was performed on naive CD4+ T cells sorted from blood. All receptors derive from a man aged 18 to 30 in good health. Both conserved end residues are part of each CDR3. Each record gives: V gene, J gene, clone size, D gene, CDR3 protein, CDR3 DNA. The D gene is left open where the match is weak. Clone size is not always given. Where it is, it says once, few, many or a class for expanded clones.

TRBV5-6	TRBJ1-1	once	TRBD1	CASHEGGTGHRMSEAFF	TGTGCCAGCCACGAGGGAGGGACAGGGCATAGGATGTCTGAAGCTTTCTTT
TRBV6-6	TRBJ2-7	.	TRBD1	CASARQGYEQYF	TGTGCCAGTGCCCGACAGGGCTACGAGCAGTACTTC
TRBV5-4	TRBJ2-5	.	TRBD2	CASSLRGGQETQYF	TGTGCCAGCAGCTTGCGCGGGGGACAAGAGACCCAGTACTTC
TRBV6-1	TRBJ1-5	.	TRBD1	CASRQTGDNQPQHF	TGTGCCAGCAGACAGACAGGGGACAATCAGCCCCAGCATTTT
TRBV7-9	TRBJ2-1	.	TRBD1	CASSRGQGAYNEQFF	TGTGCCAGCAGCAGGGGACAGGGGGCCTACAATGAGCAGTTCTTC
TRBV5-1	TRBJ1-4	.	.	CASTSTAGNEKLFF	TGCGCCAGCACCTCGACAGCCGGTAATGAAAAACTGTTTTTT
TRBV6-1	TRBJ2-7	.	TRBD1	CASSDRDRGPNAEQYF	TGTGCCAGCAGTGACCGGGACAGGGGGCCCAACGCCGAGCAGTACTTC
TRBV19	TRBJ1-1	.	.	CASIPDRYTEAFF	TGTGCCAGTATTCCGGACAGATACACTGAAGCTTTCTTT
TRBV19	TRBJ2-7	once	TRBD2	CASSHGGGAYEQYF	TGTGCCAGTAGTCACGGGGGAGGGGCCTACGAGCAGTACTTC
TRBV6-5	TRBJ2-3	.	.	CASSYLDTQYF	TGTGCCAGCAGTTATTTAGATACGCAGTATTTT
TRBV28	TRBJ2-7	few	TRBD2	CASSSPWGAGGSYEQYF	TGTGCCAGCAGTTCCCCCTGGGGAGCGGGGGGCTCCTACGAGCAGTACTTC
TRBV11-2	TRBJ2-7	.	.	CASSLDRQVLLEQYF	TGTGCCAGCAGCTTAGATCGGCAGGTGCTTCTCGAGCAGTACTTC
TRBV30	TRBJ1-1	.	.	CAWSVGGAGSFF	TGTGCCTGGAGTGTCGGGGGGGCAGGCTCTTTCTTT
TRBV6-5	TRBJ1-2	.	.	CASSYEWDGYTF	TGTGCCAGCAGTTACGAGTGGGATGGCTACACCTTC
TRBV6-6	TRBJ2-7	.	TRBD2	CASSWRTREGYEQYF	TGTGCCAGCAGTTGGAGGACTAGGGAGGGCTACGAGCAGTACTTC
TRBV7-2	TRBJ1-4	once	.	CASSLDPGPDEKLFF	TGTGCCAGCAGCTTAGACCCCGGGCCTGATGAAAAACTGTTTTTT
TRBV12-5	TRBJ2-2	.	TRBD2	CASGLVQAGGTGELFF	TGTGCTAGTGGTTTGGTACAAGCGGGAGGTACCGGGGAGCTGTTTTTT
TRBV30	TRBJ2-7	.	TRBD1	CAWSPWTGGEQYF	TGTGCCTGGAGTCCATGGACAGGGGGCGAGCAGTACTTC
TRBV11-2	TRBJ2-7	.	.	CASSKGGNEQYF	TGTGCCAGCAGCAAGGGGGGAAACGAGCAGTACTTC
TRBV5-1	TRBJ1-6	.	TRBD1	CASSLGQDGGSPLHF	TGCGCCAGCAGCCTGGGACAGGACGGGGGTTCACCCCTCCACTTT
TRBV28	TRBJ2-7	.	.	CASIGPHYEQYF	TGTGCCAGCATTGGACCCCACTACGAGCAGTACTTC
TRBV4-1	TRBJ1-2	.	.	CASSQVGNYGYTF	TGCGCCAGCAGCCAAGTTGGGAACTATGGCTACACCTTC
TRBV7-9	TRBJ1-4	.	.	CASSLRGEKLFF	TGTGCCAGCAGCTTAAGGGGTGAAAAACTGTTTTTT
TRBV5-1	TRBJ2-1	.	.	CASSRQDSYNEQFF	TGCGCCAGCAGCCGACAGGACAGCTACAATGAGCAGTTCTTC
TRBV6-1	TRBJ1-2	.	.	CASSWASSMRGYTF	TGTGCCAGCAGCTGGGCTTCATCTATGCGGGGCTACACCTTC
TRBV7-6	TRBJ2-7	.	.	CASSLRGSLHEQYF	TGTGCCAGCAGCTTAAGAGGGAGTCTCCACGAGCAGTACTTC
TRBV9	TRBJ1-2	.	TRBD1	CASSRDPTGGYGYTF	TGTGCCAGCAGTAGGGACCCGACAGGGGGCTATGGCTACACCTTC
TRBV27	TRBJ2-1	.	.	CASRIRDFSYNEQFF	TGTGCCAGCCGGATCCGGGACTTTTCCTACAATGAGCAGTTCTTC
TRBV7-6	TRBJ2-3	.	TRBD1	CASSLGQGGTDTQYF	TGTGCCAGCAGCTTAGGACAGGGGGGCACAGATACGCAGTATTTT
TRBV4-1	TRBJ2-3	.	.	CASSLNVMVSTDTQYF	TGCGCCAGCAGCCTCAATGTTATGGTTAGCACAGATACGCAGTATTTT
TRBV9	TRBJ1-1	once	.	CASSASSTVNTEAFF	TGTGCCAGCAGCGCCTCATCGACAGTGAACACTGAAGCTTTCTTT
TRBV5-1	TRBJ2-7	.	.	CASSLMVQGSYEQYF	TGCGCCAGCAGCTTGATGGTCCAGGGCTCCTACGAGCAGTACTTC
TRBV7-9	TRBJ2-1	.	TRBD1	CASRAERQGEDEQFF	TGTGCCAGCAGAGCCGAGCGACAGGGGGAAGATGAGCAGTTCTTC
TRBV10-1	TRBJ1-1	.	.	CASKTDLNTEAFF	TGCGCCAGCAAAACGGACCTGAACACTGAAGCTTTCTTT
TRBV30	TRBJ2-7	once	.	CAWSPQSMGEQYF	TGTGCCTGGAGTCCACAGTCTATGGGCGAGCAGTACTTC
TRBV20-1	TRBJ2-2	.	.	CSASYQGELFF	TGCAGTGCTAGTTACCAGGGGGAGCTGTTTTTT
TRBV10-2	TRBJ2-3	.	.	CASSTQGGTDTQYF	TGCGCCAGCAGCACACAGGGAGGCACAGATACGCAGTATTTT
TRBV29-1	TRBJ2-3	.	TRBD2	CSVLGGLAGRTDTQYF	TGCAGCGTCTTAGGTGGCCTAGCGGGACGCACAGATACGCAGTATTTT
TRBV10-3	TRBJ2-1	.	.	CAISGGVDEQFF	TGTGCCATCAGTGGGGGAGTTGATGAGCAGTTCTTC
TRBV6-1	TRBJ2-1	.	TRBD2	CASSEVWGGNEQFF	TGTGCCAGCAGTGAAGTGTGGGGGGGGAATGAGCAGTTCTTC
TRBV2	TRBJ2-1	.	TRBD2	CASSGSGGGNNEQFF	TGTGCCAGCAGTGGCTCCGGCGGGGGTAACAATGAGCAGTTCTTC
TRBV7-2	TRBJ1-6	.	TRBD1	CASSLNGGQGVPLTLHF	TGTGCCAGCAGCTTAAATGGGGGACAGGGGGTCCCCTTAACCCTCCACTTT
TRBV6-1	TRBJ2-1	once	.	CASSEGEVGYNEQFF	TGTGCCAGCAGTGAAGGGGAGGTGGGCTACAATGAGCAGTTCTTC
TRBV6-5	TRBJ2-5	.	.	CASSYWGRIYQETQYF	TGTGCCAGCAGTTACTGGGGCAGAATATACCAAGAGACCCAGTACTTC
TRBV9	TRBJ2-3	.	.	CASSTNTDTQYF	TGTGCCAGCAGCACAAACACAGATACGCAGTATTTT
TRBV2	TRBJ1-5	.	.	CASSEEGSNQPQHF	TGTGCCAGCAGTGAAGAAGGAAGCAATCAGCCCCAGCATTTT
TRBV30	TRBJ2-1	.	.	CAWSVGSGRYNEQFF	TGTGCCTGGAGTGTAGGAAGCGGACGGTACAATGAGCAGTTCTTC
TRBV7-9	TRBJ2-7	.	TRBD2	CASSLLAGPYEQYF	TGTGCCAGCAGCTTACTAGCGGGGCCCTACGAGCAGTACTTC
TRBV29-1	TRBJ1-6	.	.	CSYKQDFASPLHF	TGCAGCTATAAACAGGATTTCGCTTCACCCCTCCACTTT
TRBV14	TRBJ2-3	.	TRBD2	CASSQERGLASDTQYF	TGTGCCAGCAGCCAAGAACGGGGACTAGCCTCAGATACGCAGTATTTT
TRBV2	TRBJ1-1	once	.	CASRGLKNTEAFF	TGTGCCAGCAGGGGCCTCAAGAACACTGAAGCTTTCTTT
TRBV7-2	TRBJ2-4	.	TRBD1	CASSLGGTGSRRNIQYF	TGTGCCAGCAGCTTAGGTGGGACAGGGTCTCGGCGAAACATTCAGTACTTC
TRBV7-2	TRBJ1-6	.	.	CASSFNQGLASPLHF	TGTGCCAGCAGCTTTAACCAGGGTCTCGCTTCACCCCTCCACTTT
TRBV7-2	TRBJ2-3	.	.	CASSLGLAGTQYF	TGTGCCAGCAGCTTAGGGCTAGCCGGGACGCAGTATTTT
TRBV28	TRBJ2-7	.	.	CAAGSFYEQYF	TGTGCCGCCGGAAGTTTTTACGAGCAGTACTTC
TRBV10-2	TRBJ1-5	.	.	CASRGTGDNQPQHF	TGCGCCAGCAGGGGGACGGGTGACAATCAGCCCCAGCATTTT
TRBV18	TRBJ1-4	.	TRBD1	CASSYGTAPGEKLFF	TGTGCCAGCTCCTACGGGACAGCGCCTGGAGAAAAACTGTTTTTT
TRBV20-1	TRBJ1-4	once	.	CSARAGGKLFF	TGCAGTGCCCGCGCCGGAGGGAAACTGTTTTTT
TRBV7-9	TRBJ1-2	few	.	CASSLSRDVDGYTF	TGTGCCAGCAGCTTATCGAGGGACGTCGATGGCTACACCTTC